The clone carrying this TCR beta chain occurred once. Antigen unknown. Unsorted cryopreserved PBMC were sequenced, averaging roughly 99,000 T cells per clinical donor. The sample belongs to a study of T cells in tuberculosis. J lost 9 bases, V lost 6 bases, and 3 bases had no gene match. The CDR3 runs to 14 residues. Germline assignment: CDR1 MNHEY and CDR2 SMNVEV (reference sequence). Data came from immunoSEQ multiplex PCR; TCRdb stores just in-frame clones and leaves some out. Among around 10,000 clones listed, 94% were seen once. Study-wide points: Selection depended on which cryopreserved specimens were available.

Material for sequencing was PBMCs. The TCR originated in an adult with tuberculosis. This chain connects TRBV27 to TRBJ2-1; TRBD2 matches 15 bases. This CDR3 reads CASSRTSGRGEQFF. Written as DNA, the CDR3 is TGTGCCAGCAGCCGGACTAGCGGGAGGGGTGAGCAGTTCTTC.